This paragraph reports one T cell receptor beta chain. Its antigen is unidentified. CDR3 length: 13 amino acids. V lost 1 base, J lost 6 bases, and 9 bases lay in between. The germline CDR1 and CDR2 sequences are LGHDT and YNNKEL (reference sequence). Clones were read by immunoSEQ multiplex PCR, and TCRdb kept only the in-frame ones, dropping some. The table shows about 130,000 clones, with over 90% occurring only once. The data were obtained in a study of T cell responses to AZD1222 COVID-19 vaccine. Points from the study as a whole: Mapped onto spike, vaccine-associated CD4 TCRs spanned it and were dominant at 160-218 and 743-854. White British people made up most donors, females outnumbered males, and clonal diversity was possibly underestimated. Compared with day 0, the breadth and depth of the Spike-specific TCR repertoire rose significantly after two doses of AZD1222.

V usage is TRBV3-1 (or the pseudogene TRBV3-2) and J usage is TRBJ1-2, with D perhaps TRBD1 (6 bases). This specimen consisted of peripheral blood, obtained on day 0 of AZD1222 vaccination. The receptor was derived from an adult in good health. The CDR3 DNA is TGTGCCAGCAGCCAAGGGCAGGGGAATGGCTACACCTTC. Amino acid sequence: CASSQGQGNGYTF.